A selection of T cell receptor beta chains follows, all from one sample in a study of cytomegalovirus exposure and HLA in healthy donors. Sequencing was performed with immunoSEQ multiplex PCR; in TCRdb, only in-frame clones are kept and a portion is missing. This sample has a few hundred thousand clones, with approximately 78% found just once. The specimen sequenced was PBMCs. The source is a man aged 30 to 45 in good health and CMV-seronegative. Both conserved end residues are part of each CDR3. D genes are given only for firm matches. Rows give clone size only sometimes, using once, few, many, or a class for an expanded clone.

d_gene	abundance	j_gene	v_gene	CDR3aa	CDR3nt
TRBD1	once	TRBJ1-2	TRBV19	CASSIPDRGWGYGYTF	TGTGCCAGTAGTATCCCCGACAGGGGCTGGGGCTATGGCTACACCTTC
NA	NA	TRBJ2-2	TRBV6-5	CASSYLSGGRGELFF	TGTGCCAGCAGTTACCTTTCGGGGGGCCGCGGGGAGCTGTTTTTT
NA	NA	TRBJ1-6	TRBV18	CASSPLSLENSPLHF	TGTGCCAGCTCACCACTTTCCCTGGAGAATTCACCCCTCCACTTT
TRBD1	NA	TRBJ1-4	TRBV9	CASSVGTGVSEKLFF	TGTGCCAGCAGCGTAGGGACAGGAGTGAGCGAAAAACTGTTTTTT
NA	few	TRBJ1-1	TRBV7-9	CASSFEGLFSEAFF	TGTGCCAGCAGCTTCGAGGGTTTGTTCTCTGAAGCTTTCTTT
TRBD1	NA	TRBJ1-2	TRBV19	CASSGTGGNGYTF	TGTGCCAGTAGTGGTACAGGGGGGAATGGCTACACCTTC
TRBD1	NA	TRBJ2-6	TRBV28	CASTRTGTGSRSGASVLTF	TGTGCCAGCACCAGAACCGGGACAGGTAGTCGCTCTGGGGCCAGCGTCCTGACTTTC
NA	NA	TRBJ2-1	TRBV27	CASSASNEQFF	TGTGCCAGCAGCGCCAGTAATGAGCAGTTCTTC
TRBD1	NA	TRBJ2-3	TRBV5-8	CASSLRFRTGKWSDTQYF	TGTGCCAGCAGCTTACGCTTTAGGACAGGAAAGTGGTCAGATACGCAGTATTTT
NA	NA	TRBJ1-1	TRBV19	CASSIIQGTNTEAFF	TGTGCCAGTAGTATAATCCAGGGGACGAACACTGAAGCTTTCTTT
NA	once	TRBJ1-3	TRBV5-6	CASSLETTGPGNTIYF	TGTGCCAGCAGCTTGGAAACCACAGGCCCTGGAAACACCATATATTTT
TRBD2	NA	TRBJ2-5	TRBV19	CASSITGGGAGETQYF	TGTGCCAGTAGTATAACGGGCGGGGGAGCAGGAGAGACCCAGTACTTC
NA	NA	TRBJ2-1	TRBV5-4	CASSLAVGAGAPNEQFF	TGTGCCAGCAGCCTCGCCGTGGGTGCGGGGGCCCCCAATGAGCAGTTCTTC
NA	NA	TRBJ2-3	TRBV9	CASSVGDQGADTQYF	TGTGCCAGCAGCGTTGGTGATCAAGGGGCAGATACGCAGTATTTT
NA	NA	TRBJ2-1	TRBV9	CASSFRDNSYNEQFF	TGTGCCAGCAGCTTCCGGGACAACTCCTACAATGAGCAGTTCTTC
NA	NA	TRBJ1-6	TRBV5-5	CASSLFPGGGNSPLHF	TGTGCCAGCAGCTTGTTCCCGGGCGGGGGTAATTCACCCCTCCACTTT
NA	NA	TRBJ1-3	TRBV7-2	CASSSYIFSGNTIYF	TGTGCCAGCAGCTCCTATATTTTCTCTGGAAACACCATATATTTT
TRBD1	NA	TRBJ2-7	TRBV4-1	CASSSRDRSHAPTYEQYF	TGCGCCAGCAGCTCCCGGGACAGGAGCCATGCCCCCACCTACGAGCAGTACTTC
NA	NA	TRBJ2-7	TRBV5-6	CASSLGSSSYEQYF	TGTGCCAGCAGCTTGGGGTCCAGCTCCTACGAGCAGTACTTC
NA	NA	TRBJ2-1	TRBV5-6	CASSPLLSSYNEQFF	TGTGCCAGCAGCCCGCTACTTAGCTCCTACAATGAGCAGTTCTTC
TRBD2	once	TRBJ2-1	TRBV11-2	CASSLRAGGVGNEQFF	TGTGCCAGCAGCTTAAGGGCGGGGGGAGTGGGAAATGAGCAGTTCTTC
NA	NA	TRBJ1-5	TRBV7-2	CASSLGGFNQPQHF	TGTGCCAGCAGCTTGGGGGGATTTAACCAGCCCCAGCATTTT
NA	NA	TRBJ2-3	TRBV7-2	CASSLVASTDTQYF	TGTGCCAGCAGCTTAGTGGCTAGCACAGATACGCAGTATTTT
NA	NA	TRBJ2-2	TRBV5-1	CASSLGIAGSGELFF	TGCGCCAGCAGCTTGGGGATCGCGGGCTCCGGGGAGCTGTTTTTT
NA	once	TRBJ2-7	TRBV12-2	CASRLLIRPGQEHSYEQYF	TGTGCAAGTCGTCTACTGATAAGACCGGGACAGGAACACTCCTACGAGCAGTACTTC
NA	NA	TRBJ2-1	TRBV28	CASTQLGVSSYNEQFF	TGTGCCAGCACCCAGCTAGGCGTTAGCTCCTACAATGAGCAGTTCTTC
NA	NA	TRBJ1-6	TRBV7-3	CASSSQGWGSPLHF	TGTGCCAGCAGCTCCCAGGGGTGGGGTTCACCCCTCCACTTT
TRBD1	NA	TRBJ2-6	TRBV19	CASSTGVGASVLTF	TGTGCCAGTTCCACAGGGGTTGGGGCCAGCGTCCTGACTTTC
TRBD1	few	TRBJ1-6	TRBV19	CASSGTGNSPLHF	TGTGCCAGTAGTGGGACAGGGAATTCACCCCTCCACTTT
NA	NA	TRBJ2-1	TRBV19	CASSTGLTSYNEQFF	TGTGCCAGTAGTACTGGCCTTACGTCCTACAATGAGCAGTTCTTC
NA	NA	TRBJ1-6	TRBV6-5	CASSYSMASPLHF	TGTGCCAGCAGTTACTCGATGGCTTCACCCCTCCACTTT
NA	NA	TRBJ2-1	TRBV25-1	CASSEWSEADSYNEQFF	TGTGCCAGCAGTGAATGGTCGGAGGCGGATTCCTACAATGAGCAGTTCTTC
NA	few	TRBJ2-1	TRBV6-5	CASWGVDNEQFF	TGTGCCAGTTGGGGGGTTGACAATGAGCAGTTCTTC
NA	few	TRBJ1-1	TRBV5-1	CASSAEHTEAFF	TGCGCCAGCAGCGCGGAGCACACTGAAGCTTTCTTT
TRBD2	NA	TRBJ2-7	TRBV7-6	CASSSAGTSGYEQYF	TGTGCCAGCAGCTCCGCGGGGACTAGCGGGTACGAGCAGTACTTC
NA	NA	TRBJ1-2	TRBV28	CASSLFQQGTFNYGYTF	TGTGCCAGCAGTTTATTCCAACAGGGAACTTTTAACTATGGCTACACCTTC
NA	NA	TRBJ2-3	TRBV28	CASSYGAGTRDVTDTQYF	TGTGCCAGCAGTTATGGGGCCGGGACTCGCGACGTCACAGATACGCAGTATTTT
NA	NA	TRBJ1-1	TRBV7-9	CASSSGSSEAFF	TGTGCCAGCAGTTCGGGGAGCAGTGAAGCTTTCTTT
TRBD1	NA	TRBJ1-1	TRBV28	CALGTRDRGRNNTEAFF	TGTGCCTTGGGGACCCGGGACAGGGGCCGGAATAACACTGAAGCTTTCTTT
NA	NA	TRBJ1-3	TRBV28	CASRPTTGDSGNTIYF	TGTGCCAGCAGGCCTACGACAGGAGACTCTGGAAACACCATATATTTT
TRBD2	NA	TRBJ2-7	TRBV13	CASSRGLPRTYEQYF	TGTGCCAGCAGCAGGGGACTACCAAGGACCTACGAGCAGTACTTC
NA	NA	TRBJ2-3	TRBV18	CASSPGQGRSDTQYF	TGTGCCAGCTCACCAGGCCAGGGTCGTTCAGATACGCAGTATTTT
TRBD1	once	TRBJ1-4	TRBV6-5	CASSYGGQGNEKLFF	TGTGCCAGCAGTTACGGGGGACAGGGGAATGAAAAACTGTTTTTT
NA	NA	TRBJ1-1	TRBV11-2	CASSLVDRLVTEAFF	TGTGCCAGCAGCTTAGTCGACAGGTTGGTCACTGAAGCTTTCTTT
TRBD1	NA	TRBJ2-2	TRBV2	CASKDRGLTGELFF	TGTGCCAGCAAGGACAGGGGCCTTACCGGGGAGCTGTTTTTT
NA	few	TRBJ1-3	TRBV2	CASSDPVASGNTIYF	TGTGCCAGCAGTGACCCAGTGGCATCGGGAAACACCATATATTTT
TRBD1	NA	TRBJ2-7	TRBV13	CASSNSRTGAGEQYF	TGTGCCAGCAGCAACAGCCGGACAGGGGCGGGCGAGCAGTACTTC
NA	once	TRBJ2-5	TRBV21-1	CASRLSLGQNQYF	TGTGCCAGCAGGCTAAGTCTTGGACAGAACCAGTACTTC
TRBD1	NA	TRBJ2-3	TRBV27	CASSPLRTGYYLLGTDTQYF	TGTGCCAGCAGTCCCCTCAGGACAGGGTACTATTTGCTGGGCACAGATACGCAGTATTTT
NA	NA	TRBJ2-7	TRBV27	CASSPGPQLYEQYF	TGTGCCAGCAGTCCAGGCCCCCAGCTCTACGAGCAGTACTTC
NA	NA	TRBJ2-3	TRBV27	CASSFMRSTDTQYF	TGTGCCAGCAGTTTTATGCGGAGCACAGATACGCAGTATTTT
TRBD1	few	TRBJ2-1	TRBV5-6	CASSSNYGDRAYNEQFF	TGTGCCAGCAGCTCTAATTATGGGGACAGGGCCTACAATGAGCAGTTCTTC
NA	NA	TRBJ2-5	TRBV7-9	CASSLGPQYQETQYF	TGTGCCAGCAGCTTAGGCCCTCAGTACCAAGAGACCCAGTACTTC